The 28 T cell receptor beta chains given below trace back to one sample, sequenced in a study of T cells in Graves' hyperthyroidism and ophthalmopathy. Amplification of TCR beta CDR3 regions used RNA as the template. The study used the HTBI primer set for a first-round RT-PCR of the TCR CDR3. TCRdb called the multiplex PCR reads again in MiXCR, with one record for every CDR3 protein. This table has hundreds of thousands of distinct CDR3 sequences, 11% to 15% appearing once. Sample: blood. The receptors were gathered from a woman under 30 with Graves' hyperthyroidism.

This clonotype was detected only a few times. The chain employs TRBV2 and TRBJ2-5, with a weak D call TRBD2 (6 bases). CDR1 and CDR2 from the germline V gene are SNHLY and FYNNEI. Trimming took off 6 bases at V and 7 bases at J, with 18 bases between the two ends. The CDR3 extends over 14 amino acids. The CDR3 spells CASSPGLSGVTQYF. The CDR3 DNA reads as TGTGCCAGCAGCCCGGGACTCTCGGGGGTGACCCAGTACTTC.

The table lists this clonotype with a few counts. The V and J genes are TRBV18 and TRBJ2-7; D uncertain. CDR3 length equals 12 residues. Trimming removed 2 bases from V and 5 bases from J, with 7 bases in between. CDR1 and CDR2 from the germline V gene are KGHSH and LQKENI. The CDR3 sequence is CASSPVGNEQYF. DNA for the CDR3: TGTGCCAGCTCACCAGTCGGAAACGAGCAGTACTTC.

This clonotype was detected many times. A much larger clone lies a single base off, so this may be a read error. The rearrangement links TRBV7-9 to TRBJ2-1; 10 nucleotides line up with TRBD2. The junction had 5 bases not matched to a gene; V was cut back by 1 base and J by 8 bases. CDR1 and CDR2 from the germline V gene are SEHNR and FQNEAQ (reference sequence). The CDR3 extends over 15 amino acids. The CDR3 DNA is TGTGCCAGCAGCTTAGGGGCTAGCGGGAGAGATGAGCAGTTCTTC. Translation: CASSLGASGRDEQFF.

This clonotype was counted many times. CDR3 sequence reads: CASSLAGGRNEQFF. CDR3 nucleotide sequence: TGTGCCAGCAGCTTAGCGGGAGGGCGGAATGAGCAGTTCTTC. The chain carries TRBV11-2 and TRBJ2-1; the match to TRBD2 covers 8 bases. With V trimmed by 1 base and J by 7 bases, 3 bases remained unmatched. The V gene's germline CDR1 is SGHAT and CDR2 FQNNGV. This CDR3 spans 14 amino acids. The full variable domain, in which reference TRBV11-2 and TRBJ2-1 provide the parts outside the CDR3, is EAGVAQSPRYKIIEKRQSVAFWCNPISGHATLYWYQQILGQGPKLLIQFQNNGVVDDSQLPKDRFSAERLKGVDSTLKIQPAKLEDSAVYLCASSLAGGRNEQFFGPGTRLTVL.

This clonotype occurred many times. The rearrangement uses TRBV2 and TRBJ1-4; D is undetermined. V lost 7 bases to trimming and J lost 0 bases, with 12 bases between them. Germline CDR1 reads SNHLY; CDR2 reads FYNNEI. This CDR3 region has 15 residues. CDR3 in amino acids: CASTLDPTTNEKLFF. For the CDR3, the DNA is TGTGCCAGCACGCTTGACCCTACAACTAATGAAAAACTGTTTTTT.

The chain joins TRBV29-1 to TRBJ2-7; 11 nucleotides align to TRBD2. This CDR3 is built from 14 residues. Germline V gene data show CDR1 as SQVTM and CDR2 as ANQGSEA. J gave up 9 bases and V 1 base, and 8 bases lay outside the gene matches. The CDR3 region has the DNA TGCAGCGTTGAAGGGACTAGCGGGTTCCACGTGCAGTACTTC. Translating gives CSVEGTSGFHVQYF.

This clonotype has a count of ten or more. The chain joins TRBV7-8 to TRBJ2-1; D gene uncertain. This CDR3 comprises 15 residues. Germline V gene data show CDR1 as SGHVS and CDR2 as FQNEAQ. Trimming left V 1 base short and J 5 bases short, with 12 bases between. In nucleotides, the CDR3 is TGTGCCAGCAGCTTAGTGGCCAGGTTAAACAATGAGCAGTTCTTC. As protein: CASSLVARLNNEQFF. The whole variable domain, filled in from reference TRBV7-8 and TRBJ2-1, reads GAGVSQSPRYKVAKRGQDVALRCDPISGHVSLFWYQQALGQGPEFLTYFQNEAQLDKSGLPSDRFFAERPEGSVSTLKIQRTQQEDSAVYLCASSLVARLNNEQFFGPGTRLTVL.

Only a few counts were recorded for this clonotype. This rearrangement joins TRBV5-4 to TRBJ2-1, with TRBD2 matching 8 bases. The CDR3 runs to 15 residues. The germline gives CDR1 SGHNT, CDR2 YYREEE (reference sequence). The V and J ends lost 4 bases and 9 bases, in that order; junction bases with no gene match: 12. The CDR3 loop reads CASSQEVAGISEQFF. DNA for the CDR3: TGTGCCAGCAGCCAGGAGGTAGCGGGAATTAGTGAGCAGTTCTTC. The full variable domain, with the rest looked up from reference TRBV5-4 and TRBJ2-1, is ETGVTQSPTHLIKTRGQQVTLRCSSQSGHNTVSWYQQALGQGPQFIFQYYREEENGRGNFPPRFSGLQFPNYSSELNVNALELDDSALYLCASSQEVAGISEQFFGPGTRLTVL.

This clonotype was recorded many times. The chain has TRBV2 and TRBJ2-3; 8 nucleotides align to TRBD1. The CDR3 spans 15 residues. Germline CDR1 and CDR2: SNHLY and FYNNEI. The V and J ends lost 4 bases and 5 bases, in that order; junction bases with no gene match: 8. This CDR3 is CASSGGQGKGDTQYF. Written as DNA, the CDR3 is TGTGCCAGCAGTGGCGGACAGGGTAAAGGAGATACGCAGTATTTT.

V gene TRBV6-2 or TRBV6-3 combines with J gene TRBJ2-3; the D gene is possibly TRBD2 (5 bases). Trimming removed 8 bases at V and 6 bases at J, with 9 bases between. The CDR3 runs 11 residues. The germline gives CDR1 MNHEY, CDR2 SVGEGT. The CDR3 coding sequence is TGTGCCAGCGGAGAGCGGGATACGCAGTATTTT. It codes for CASGERDTQYF.

This clonotype was counted ten times or more. The chain carries TRBV11-3 and TRBJ2-1; no reliable D call. Trimming left V 1 base short and J 6 bases short, with 7 bases between. CDR1 and CDR2 from the germline V gene are SGHNT and YENEEA. The CDR3 loop spans 13 amino acids. CDR3 bases: TGTGCCAGCAGCTTAGGATCGATCAATGAGCAGTTCTTC. Its translation: CASSLGSINEQFF. Combining the CDR3 with reference TRBV11-3 and TRBJ2-1 gives the whole variable domain EAGVVQSPRYKIIEKKQPVAFWCNPISGHNTLYWYLQNLGQGPELLIRYENEEAVDDSQLPKDRFSAERLKGVDSTLKIQPAELGDSAVYLCASSLGSINEQFFGPGTRLTVL.

The table lists this clonotype with a few counts. The chain uses TRBV2 and TRBJ2-7; a possible D gene is TRBD1 (6 bases). There are 12 residues in the CDR3. Germline CDR1 SNHLY, CDR2 FYNNEI. Trimming shortened V by 11 bases and J by 2 bases, and 13 bases separated the two germline ends. CDR3 sequence: CAGGKRPYEQYF. CDR3 coding DNA: TGTGCCGGGGGCAAAAGGCCCTACGAGCAGTACTTC.

This chain links TRBV20-1 with TRBJ2-1, with unresolved D. The germline gives CDR1 DFQATT, CDR2 SNEGSKA (reference sequence). Trimming took 6 bases from V and 0 from J, leaving 9 bases between them. The CDR3 loop spans 13 amino acids. CDR3 DNA sequence: TGCAGTGCCAAGCTAAGCTCCTACAATGAGCAGTTCTTC. Translation: CSAKLSSYNEQFF.

On this clonotype itself: The junction departs from the called germline gene at one end, perhaps through a read error. The chain is built from TRBV6-1 and TRBJ2-1; maybe TRBD2 (6 bases). CDR1 and CDR2 from the germline V gene are MNHNS and SASEGT. The CDR3 loop spans 16 amino acids. The CDR3 is CASNPGGLSSYDEQFF. In DNA, the CDR3 is TGTGCCAGCAATCCTGGGGGGTTGAGCTCCTACGATGAGCAGTTCTTC.

This clonotype was recorded many times. This chain connects TRBV28 to TRBJ1-1, with unresolved D. CDR1 MDHEN and CDR2 SYDVKM come from the germline V gene. CDR3 length: 13 amino acids. V lost 0 bases, J lost 5 bases, and 7 bases lay in between. The CDR3 is CASSLWVWTEAFF. Here the CDR3 DNA reads TGTGCCAGCAGTTTATGGGTATGGACTGAAGCTTTCTTT.

This clonotype has a handful of counts. A much more abundant neighbour one base away suggests this may be a read error. The chain employs TRBV3-1 and TRBJ2-1, with 9 bases aligning to TRBD2. The CDR3 runs 15 residues. V lost 0 bases, J lost 9 bases, and 6 bases stayed unmatched. The germline V gene encodes CDR1 LGHDT and CDR2 YNNKEL (reference sequence). CDR3: CASSQDRSGRSEQFF. DNA of the CDR3: TGTGCCAGCAGCCAAGATCGCAGCGGGAGGAGTGAGCAGTTCTTC.

This clonotype was seen a few times. This chain links TRBV15 with TRBJ1-2; D perhaps matches TRBD1 (6 bases). From germline, CDR1 is LNHNV and CDR2 YYDKDF (reference sequence). Trimming cost V 1 base and J 4 bases, with 13 bases left between them. This CDR3 is built from 15 residues. The CDR3 nucleotides are TGTGCCACCAGCAGAGGTGGCGGGGGGCCCTATGGCTACACCTTC. Residues: CATSRGGGGPYGYTF.

Concerning this clonotype: One base away lies a much larger clone, so this may be a sequencing read error. The J gene is TRBJ2-1, the V gene TRBV3-1; no firm D call. V was pared by 1 base and J by 10 bases, with 8 bases between. This CDR3 is built from 12 residues. The germline V gene has CDR1 LGHDT and CDR2 YNNKEL (reference sequence). The CDR3 loop is CASSQGKHEQFF. CDR3 DNA sequence: TGTGCCAGCAGCCAAGGGAAGCACGAGCAGTTCTTC.

The chain uses TRBV5-6 and TRBJ2-1, with 7 positions matching TRBD2. J lost 6 bases, V lost 2 bases, and 8 bases had no gene match. The germline CDR1 and CDR2 sequences are SGHDT and YYEEEE. This CDR3 has 15 residues. DNA for the CDR3: TGTGCCAGCAGCTTTGGCGGGAGAGTTGGCAATGAGCAGTTCTTC. Translating gives CASSFGGRVGNEQFF.

CDR3 bases: TGCGCCAGCAGCCAAGGTCCGGGACAGGGATGGTGGAACACTGAAGCTTTCTTT. Translating gives CASSQGPGQGWWNTEAFF. The rearrangement uses TRBV4-1 and TRBJ1-1; TRBD1 aligns across 9 bases. With 1 base clipped from V and 1 base from J, the junction kept 10 bases outside the gene matches. Germline-derived CDR1 and CDR2 are MGHRA and YSYEKL. The CDR3 has 18 residues.

This chain joins TRBV2 and TRBJ2-1; D not resolved. The germline CDR1 and CDR2 sequences are SNHLY and FYNNEI. The CDR3 is 17 residues long. Trimming stripped 6 bases from V and 2 bases from J, with 20 bases between. CDR3 sequence (DNA): TGTGCCAGCAGAGATACCGTAAGGGAAAAAGCCTACAATGAGCAGTTCTTC. Translation gives CASRDTVREKAYNEQFF.

This clonotype was seen a few times. A clone one base away is much larger, so this may be a read error. The chain is built from TRBV20-1 and TRBJ2-7, with 7 nucleotides matching TRBD2. Germline-derived CDR1 and CDR2 are DFQATT and SNEGSKA (reference sequence). The CDR3 has 15 residues. The ends lost 0 bases at V and 2 bases at J; junction bases unmatched: 7. The CDR3 spells CSARDDKREPYEQYF. In nucleotides, the CDR3 is TGCAGTGCTAGAGATGACAAGCGGGAACCCTACGAGCAGTACTTC.

This clonotype was seen many times. The chain employs TRBV7-9 and TRBJ2-3; unclear D gene. Germline CDR1 and CDR2: SEHNR and FQNEAQ (reference sequence). This CDR3 is 15 amino acids long. With 2 bases removed from V and 0 bases from J, the gap between germline ends came to 9 bases. CDR3 sequence (DNA): TGTGCCAGCAGCTTAAGTGTTGGCAGCACAGATACGCAGTATTTT. It translates to CASSLSVGSTDTQYF.

This clonotype has more than one count but fewer than ten. This chain joins TRBV11-3 and TRBJ2-1, with 9 bases matching TRBD2. Losses at the gene ends were 6 bases for V and 7 bases for J; bases not matched to a gene: 13. Germline CDR1 SGHNT, CDR2 YENEEA. This CDR3 has 16 residues. DNA for the CDR3: TGTGCCAGCAGTAAGACTAGCGGCCCGGGGAATAATGAGCAGTTCTTC. Its translation: CASSKTSGPGNNEQFF.

The genes are TRBV4-1 and TRBJ1-1; D possibly corresponds to TRBD1 (5 bases). V lost 1 base and J 3 bases, leaving 12 bases between the germline ends. Germline CDR1 reads MGHRA; CDR2 reads YSYEKL. The CDR3 sequence is 15 residues long. The CDR3 region is CASSQVKGRYTEAFF. In DNA form, the CDR3 reads TGCGCCAGCAGCCAAGTTAAGGGACGGTACACTGAAGCTTTCTTT.

J is TRBJ1-6 and V is TRBV7-2; 9 positions agree with TRBD1. V trimming: 3 bases; J trimming: 6 bases; junction bases outside the gene matches: 3. This CDR3 spans 15 amino acids. Germline V gene data show CDR1 as SGHTA and CDR2 as FQGNSA. CDR3 bases: TGTGCCAGCAGCTTTCAGGACAGGGGTAATTCACCCCTCCACTTT. It is translated as CASSFQDRGNSPLHF.

As for this clonotype: An end of the junction does not agree with germline; a read error may underlie this. The chain carries TRBV10-2 and TRBJ2-1, with D perhaps matching TRBD2 (7 bases). The CDR3 totals 17 residues. The germline gives CDR1 WSHSY, CDR2 SAAADI. In DNA, the CDR3 is TGCGCCGGCAGTGAGTCAGCAGGGGCGGGAGTCTACAATGAGCAGTTCTTC. This translates into CAGSESAGAGVYNEQFF.

The table lists this clonotype with many counts. One junction end does not reproduce the germline sequence, and a read error may be involved. The chain recombines TRBV5-1 with TRBJ2-2, with 10 bases lining up with TRBD2. This CDR3 has 16 amino acids. Germline CDR1 is SGHRS and CDR2 is YFSETQ. CDR3 DNA: TGTGCCAGCAGCTTACGACTAGCGGGTGTAACCGGGGAGCTGTTTTTT. It codes for CASSLRLAGVTGELFF.